This is a list of T cell receptor beta chains from one sample in a study of human T cells and chemical hapten exposure. TCRdb reprocessed the RACE reads with MiXCR, giving one entry per CDR3 protein. The data hold more than 150,000 distinct CDR3 sequences, with 30% observed a single time. This specimen was whole blood, taken in connection with sensitization to the hapten diphenylcyclopropenone (DPC). Receptor source: a woman in her twenties or thirties with alopecia areata. Some clones in this sample may be carry-over from other donors' samples. Both conserved end residues are part of each CDR3. Each record gives: CDR3 DNA, CDR3 protein, CDR3 length, D gene, J gene, clone size, V gene. D genes are given only for firm matches. Expanded clones get a size class; other rows say once, few or many, or leave the size out.

cdr3_nt: TGCAGCGTTGAAGAGCTTGGACAGTCCTATGGCTACACCTTC
cdr3_aa: CSVEELGQSYGYTF
cdr3_length: 14
d_call: NA
j_call: TRBJ1-2
clone_size: once
v_call: TRBV29-1

cdr3_nt: TGTGCCAGCAGCTTAGGGGACAGGATCAATCAGCCCCAGCATTTT
cdr3_aa: CASSLGDRINQPQHF
cdr3_length: 15
d_call: TRBD1
j_call: TRBJ1-5
clone_size: NA
v_call: TRBV7-9

cdr3_nt: TGTGCCAGCAGCCCCACCAGCGACAGAAACACCGGGGAGCTGTTTTTT
cdr3_aa: CASSPTSDRNTGELFF
cdr3_length: 16
d_call: NA
j_call: TRBJ2-2
clone_size: NA
v_call: TRBV9

cdr3_nt: TGTGCCAGCAGTTTTCAGCCAACTAATGAAAAACTGTTTTTT
cdr3_aa: CASSFQPTNEKLFF
cdr3_length: 14
d_call: NA
j_call: TRBJ1-4
clone_size: NA
v_call: TRBV6-6

cdr3_nt: TGCAGTGCTAGTACCCCGGGACAGGGGCTATGGGGCTACACCTTC
cdr3_aa: CSASTPGQGLWGYTF
cdr3_length: 15
d_call: TRBD1
j_call: TRBJ1-2
clone_size: NA
v_call: TRBV20-1

cdr3_nt: TGCGCCAGCAGCTTGGACAGCTCCCATGAAAAACTGTTTTTT
cdr3_aa: CASSLDSSHEKLFF
cdr3_length: 14
d_call: NA
j_call: TRBJ1-4
clone_size: few
v_call: TRBV5-1

cdr3_nt: TGTGCCAGCAGCCCTCCCGCAGATACGCAGTATTTT
cdr3_aa: CASSPPADTQYF
cdr3_length: 12
d_call: NA
j_call: TRBJ2-3
clone_size: few
v_call: TRBV7-9

cdr3_nt: TGTGCCAGCAGTGACAGCTACGAGCAGTACTTC
cdr3_aa: CASSDSYEQYF
cdr3_length: 11
d_call: NA
j_call: TRBJ2-7
clone_size: many
v_call: TRBV25-1

cdr3_nt: TGTGCCAGCAGTTGGGGCGGGGGTTGGGTGCAGTTCTTC
cdr3_aa: CASSWGGGWVQFF
cdr3_length: 13
d_call: TRBD2
j_call: TRBJ2-1
clone_size: few
v_call: TRBV28

cdr3_nt: TGTGCCAGCATCTCACAGGGGACTGAAGCTTTCTTT
cdr3_aa: CASISQGTEAFF
cdr3_length: 12
d_call: TRBD1
j_call: TRBJ1-1
clone_size: NA
v_call: TRBV6-5

cdr3_nt: TGCAGTGCTAGAGTAGGACTAGGGGACAATGAGCAGTTCTTC
cdr3_aa: CSARVGLGDNEQFF
cdr3_length: 14
d_call: TRBD2
j_call: TRBJ2-1
clone_size: few
v_call: TRBV20-1

cdr3_nt: TGCGCCAGCAGCTTTATTGGGACAGCGAACTATGGCTACACCTTC
cdr3_aa: CASSFIGTANYGYTF
cdr3_length: 15
d_call: TRBD1
j_call: TRBJ1-2
clone_size: NA
v_call: TRBV5-1

cdr3_nt: TGTGCCACCAGCAGAGATCGGCAGGGGATCTACAATGAGCAGTTCTTC
cdr3_aa: CATSRDRQGIYNEQFF
cdr3_length: 16
d_call: NA
j_call: TRBJ2-1
clone_size: few
v_call: TRBV15

cdr3_nt: TGCAGTGCTGGTAGGGTGACAGGTACCAACGAGCAGTACTTC
cdr3_aa: CSAGRVTGTNEQYF
cdr3_length: 14
d_call: NA
j_call: TRBJ2-7
clone_size: few
v_call: TRBV20-1

cdr3_nt: TGTGCCAGCAGTGATGGGGGGCCCATCTTC
cdr3_aa: CASSDGGPIF
cdr3_length: 10
d_call: NA
j_call: TRBJ1-2
clone_size: few
v_call: TRBV2

cdr3_nt: TGTGCCAGCTCACGTTCAGGGGTTGGCACTGAAGCTTTCTTT
cdr3_aa: CASSRSGVGTEAFF
cdr3_length: 14
d_call: NA
j_call: TRBJ1-1
clone_size: few
v_call: TRBV18

cdr3_nt: TGCGCCAGCAGCCAGGGGATCGGGTTAGCCAAAAACATTCAGTACTTC
cdr3_aa: CASSQGIGLAKNIQYF
cdr3_length: 16
d_call: NA
j_call: TRBJ2-4
clone_size: NA
v_call: TRBV4-3

cdr3_nt: TGTGCCAGCAGACTCCTGTGGGGGGGACAAGATCCCGGGGAGCTGTTTTTT
cdr3_aa: CASRLLWGGQDPGELFF
cdr3_length: 17
d_call: NA
j_call: TRBJ2-2
clone_size: NA
v_call: TRBV6-5

cdr3_nt: TGCAGCGTCTCCGGGACTAGGGCAGAGACCCAGTACTTC
cdr3_aa: CSVSGTRAETQYF
cdr3_length: 13
d_call: TRBD2
j_call: TRBJ2-5
clone_size: NA
v_call: TRBV29-1

cdr3_nt: TGCAGTGCTAAGGACGACCCCTACGAGCAGTACTTC
cdr3_aa: CSAKDDPYEQYF
cdr3_length: 12
d_call: NA
j_call: TRBJ2-7
clone_size: few
v_call: TRBV20-1

cdr3_nt: TGTGCCAGCAGTTTATTGTCAGGGTACTACAATGAGCAGTTCTTC
cdr3_aa: CASSLLSGYYNEQFF
cdr3_length: 15
d_call: NA
j_call: TRBJ2-1
clone_size: few
v_call: TRBV28

cdr3_nt: TGCAGCGTGCGGGACAGCCTCTACGAGCAGTACTTC
cdr3_aa: CSVRDSLYEQYF
cdr3_length: 12
d_call: NA
j_call: TRBJ2-7
clone_size: NA
v_call: TRBV29-1

cdr3_nt: TGCAGTGTCCTCACGGGACAGGGGGGAAACACCATATATTTT
cdr3_aa: CSVLTGQGGNTIYF
cdr3_length: 14
d_call: TRBD1
j_call: TRBJ1-3
clone_size: few
v_call: TRBV20-1

cdr3_nt: TGTGCCAGCAGCAGACTAGCGGGAGGGCCGAGGGTCGGGGAGCTGTTTTTT
cdr3_aa: CASSRLAGGPRVGELFF
cdr3_length: 17
d_call: TRBD2
j_call: TRBJ2-2
clone_size: NA
v_call: TRBV2

cdr3_nt: TGTGCCCATCAGCTGGGGGACACCGGGGAGCTGTTTTTT
cdr3_aa: CAHQLGDTGELFF
cdr3_length: 13
d_call: NA
j_call: TRBJ2-2
clone_size: NA
v_call: TRBV10-3

cdr3_nt: TGTGCCAGCAACCAAGACAGGTCTGGAAACACCATATATTTT
cdr3_aa: CASNQDRSGNTIYF
cdr3_length: 14
d_call: NA
j_call: TRBJ1-3
clone_size: NA
v_call: TRBV4-2

cdr3_nt: TGCGCCAGCTTGTTCCGCTACGAGCAGTACTTC
cdr3_aa: CASLFRYEQYF
cdr3_length: 11
d_call: NA
j_call: TRBJ2-7
clone_size: few
v_call: TRBV10-1

cdr3_nt: TGTGCCAGCTCACCGAGGCTGGCGGACACTGAAGCTTTCTTT
cdr3_aa: CASSPRLADTEAFF
cdr3_length: 14
d_call: NA
j_call: TRBJ1-1
clone_size: NA
v_call: TRBV18

cdr3_nt: TGTGCCAGCTCACCAGTAGGGTATGGAGCCGGGGCCAACGTCCTGACTTTC
cdr3_aa: CASSPVGYGAGANVLTF
cdr3_length: 17
d_call: NA
j_call: TRBJ2-6
clone_size: few
v_call: TRBV18

cdr3_nt: TGTGCCAGCAGTTTAGCCAGACAGGGCCCAGTACTTGGCTACACCTTC
cdr3_aa: CASSLARQGPVLGYTF
cdr3_length: 16
d_call: TRBD1
j_call: TRBJ1-2
clone_size: few
v_call: TRBV28

cdr3_nt: TGTGCCAGCAGCGAATCCATCCTCAGTCCTGAAGCTTTCTTT
cdr3_aa: CASSESILSPEAFF
cdr3_length: 14
d_call: NA
j_call: TRBJ1-1
clone_size: NA
v_call: TRBV21-1

cdr3_nt: TGCAGCGTTATTCAATGGGGCACAGCGAACACTGAAGCTTTCTTT
cdr3_aa: CSVIQWGTANTEAFF
cdr3_length: 15
d_call: NA
j_call: TRBJ1-1
clone_size: few
v_call: TRBV29-1

cdr3_nt: TGTGCCAGCTCTGAGGTAGCGCGCAATGAGCAGTTCTTC
cdr3_aa: CASSEVARNEQFF
cdr3_length: 13
d_call: NA
j_call: TRBJ2-1
clone_size: few
v_call: TRBV28

cdr3_nt: TGTGCCAGCAGCGTCAGGGGCTCGAACACCGGGGAGCTGTTTTTT
cdr3_aa: CASSVRGSNTGELFF
cdr3_length: 15
d_call: NA
j_call: TRBJ2-2
clone_size: few
v_call: TRBV9

cdr3_nt: TGTGCCAGCAGTTACTCAGGACTAGCGGGGGGCCTACGCTCCTACAATGAGCAGTTCTTC
cdr3_aa: CASSYSGLAGGLRSYNEQFF
cdr3_length: 20
d_call: TRBD2
j_call: TRBJ2-1
clone_size: many
v_call: TRBV6-5

cdr3_nt: TGTGCCAGCAGCTTGGACGGGACAGGGGGCCTGCAGTACTTC
cdr3_aa: CASSLDGTGGLQYF
cdr3_length: 14
d_call: TRBD1
j_call: TRBJ2-7
clone_size: NA
v_call: TRBV7-3

cdr3_nt: TGTGCCAGCAGCTTAGTCGGGGGTGCAGATACGCAGTATTTT
cdr3_aa: CASSLVGGADTQYF
cdr3_length: 14
d_call: NA
j_call: TRBJ2-3
clone_size: few
v_call: TRBV7-8

cdr3_nt: TGTGCCAGCAGAGCGGGGAACAATGAGCAGTTCTTC
cdr3_aa: CASRAGNNEQFF
cdr3_length: 12
d_call: TRBD2
j_call: TRBJ2-1
clone_size: once
v_call: TRBV2

cdr3_nt: TGTGCCAGCAGTTTAGGAGCGGGGTCACCCCTCCACTTT
cdr3_aa: CASSLGAGSPLHF
cdr3_length: 13
d_call: NA
j_call: TRBJ1-6
clone_size: once
v_call: TRBV12-3/TRBV12-4

cdr3_nt: TGTGCCAGCAATACTGGATCGGGGAGGGTTAAGGAGCAGTACTTC
cdr3_aa: CASNTGSGRVKEQYF
cdr3_length: 15
d_call: TRBD2
j_call: TRBJ2-7
clone_size: few
v_call: TRBV28

cdr3_nt: TGTGCCAGCACTCCCAAAAACATTCAGTACTTC
cdr3_aa: CASTPKNIQYF
cdr3_length: 11
d_call: NA
j_call: TRBJ2-4
clone_size: few
v_call: TRBV2

cdr3_nt: TGTGCCAGCAGCTTAATTGTACAGACCTACGAGCAGTACTTC
cdr3_aa: CASSLIVQTYEQYF
cdr3_length: 14
d_call: NA
j_call: TRBJ2-7
clone_size: NA
v_call: TRBV7-2

cdr3_nt: TGTGCCAGCTTGGCCATCCCGACAGGGAACACTGAAGCTTTCTTT
cdr3_aa: CASLAIPTGNTEAFF
cdr3_length: 15
d_call: NA
j_call: TRBJ1-1
clone_size: NA
v_call: TRBV6-2/TRBV6-3

cdr3_nt: TGTGCCAGCAGCCCCCAACCCATAGCGGGAGACAACGAGCAGTACTTC
cdr3_aa: CASSPQPIAGDNEQYF
cdr3_length: 16
d_call: TRBD2
j_call: TRBJ2-7
clone_size: many
v_call: TRBV7-2

cdr3_nt: TGCGCCAGCAGCCTGTACCGGGACAGGAATTCACCCCTCCACTTT
cdr3_aa: CASSLYRDRNSPLHF
cdr3_length: 15
d_call: TRBD1
j_call: TRBJ1-6
clone_size: NA
v_call: TRBV5-1

cdr3_nt: TGTGCCAGCAGCGGGGCCGGGACAGGGGACCACGAGCAGTACTTC
cdr3_aa: CASSGAGTGDHEQYF
cdr3_length: 15
d_call: TRBD1
j_call: TRBJ2-7
clone_size: NA
v_call: TRBV7-9

cdr3_nt: TGCAGCGTTGATGGACAGGGTATCGGCTATGGCTACACCTTC
cdr3_aa: CSVDGQGIGYGYTF
cdr3_length: 14
d_call: TRBD1
j_call: TRBJ1-2
clone_size: NA
v_call: TRBV29-1

cdr3_nt: TGTGCCATCAGCTGGGACGGAAACACTGAAGCTTTCTTT
cdr3_aa: CAISWDGNTEAFF
cdr3_length: 13
d_call: NA
j_call: TRBJ1-1
clone_size: NA
v_call: TRBV10-3

cdr3_nt: TGTGCCAGCAGCTTGGGACCGATCTCTGGAAACACCATATATTTT
cdr3_aa: CASSLGPISGNTIYF
cdr3_length: 15
d_call: NA
j_call: TRBJ1-3
clone_size: NA
v_call: TRBV5-6